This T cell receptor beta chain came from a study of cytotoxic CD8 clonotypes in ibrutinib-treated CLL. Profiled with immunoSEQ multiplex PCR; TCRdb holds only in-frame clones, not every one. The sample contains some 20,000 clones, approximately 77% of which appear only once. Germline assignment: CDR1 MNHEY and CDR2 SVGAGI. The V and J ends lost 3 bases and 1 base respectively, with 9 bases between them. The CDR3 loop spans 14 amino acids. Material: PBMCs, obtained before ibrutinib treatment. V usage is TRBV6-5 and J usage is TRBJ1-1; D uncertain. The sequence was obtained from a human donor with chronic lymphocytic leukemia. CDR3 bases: TGTGCCAGCAGTTATGGCCGGGGGAACACTGAAGCTTTCTTT. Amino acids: CASSYGRGNTEAFF.